This T cell receptor beta chain was obtained from a study of blood T cell repertoires in COVID-19. Across 24 US areas, participants ranged in age from roughly 18 to 89 years. Each participant's cohort was designated according to participant-reported clinical history. Per the germline V gene, CDR1 is ENHRY and CDR2 is SYGVKD. The length of the CDR3 is 18 residues. V shed 3 bases and J 1 base; nucleotides not matched to a gene: 8. This table comes from immunoSEQ multiplex PCR, and its TCRdb copy is limited to in-frame clones, with some not included. The data hold roughly 200,000 clones, with 85% to 90% observed a single time.

This chain joins TRBV10-3 and TRBJ2-1; 11 bases line up with TRBD2. This TCR derives from a woman in her thirties or forties with acute COVID-19. Input material: PBMCs or T cells enriched from blood (not recorded which). The chain's CDR3 is CAISDPSSGRFSYNEQFF. The CDR3 coding sequence is TGTGCCATCAGTGATCCCTCTAGCGGGAGGTTTTCCTACAATGAGCAGTTCTTC.